The 20 T cell receptor beta chains presented below share a single source sample, sequenced in a study of blood T cell repertoires in COVID-19. The repertoire was sequenced with immunoSEQ multiplex PCR; TCRdb's copy has only in-frame clones and lacks some. The table shows around 200,000 clones, with 85% occurring only once. The specimen was PBMCs or T cells enriched from blood (not recorded which). Receptors originate from a middle-aged man who had recovered from COVID-19.

The V and J genes are TRBV10-3 and TRBJ2-7, with D possibly being TRBD1 (6 bases). The length of the CDR3 is 15 residues. In germline, CDR1 is ENHRY, CDR2 SYGVKD. V lost 2 bases and J lost 5, with 16 bases in between. CDR3 nucleotide sequence: TGTGCCATCAGTGAGACGAAAGGGGGATTGAACGAGCAGTACTTC. Translation: CAISETKGGLNEQYF.

The chain couples TRBV3-1 (or the pseudogene TRBV3-2) to TRBJ2-1; 7 bases agree with TRBD2. Germline values: CDR1 LGHDT, CDR2 YNNKEL (reference sequence). Trimming took 3 bases from V and 9 from J; bases not matched to a gene: 11. This CDR3 comprises 15 residues. CDR3 coding DNA: TGTGCCAGCAGCCACGAACGGAAACTAGCGAGTGAGCAGTTCTTC. Residues: CASSHERKLASEQFF.

V is TRBV4-2 and J is TRBJ2-1, with 10 positions matching TRBD2. V was clipped by 4 bases and J by 0 bases; unmatched bases: 3. This CDR3 is 16 amino acids long. Germline lookup yields CDR1 LGHNA and CDR2 YNFKEQ. The CDR3 DNA reads TGTGCCAGCAGCCCACGGACTAGCGGCTCCTACAATGAGCAGTTCTTC. Amino acids: CASSPRTSGSYNEQFF.

Only a few counts were recorded for this clone. Its ends do not fully match the called genes, so a read error is possible. The V call is TRBV30, the J call TRBJ1-6; D gene ambiguous. CDR3 size: 12 residues. CDR1 and CDR2 from the germline V gene are GTSNPN and SVGIG (reference sequence). The CDR3 DNA is TGTGCCTGGAGTTCCTATTATTCACCCCTCCACTTT. Amino acids: CAWSSYYSPLHF. The entire variable domain, with the rest obtained from reference TRBV30 and TRBJ1-6, is as follows: SQTIHQWPATLVQPVGSPLSLECTVEGTSNPNLYWYRQAAGRGLQLLFYSVGIGQISSEVPQNLSASRPQDRQFILSSKKLLLSDSGFYLCAWSSYYSPLHFGNGTRLTVT.

The V and J genes are TRBV20-1 and TRBJ2-1, with D tentatively TRBD2 (5 bases). Germline CDR1 and CDR2: DFQATT and SNEGSKA (reference sequence). This CDR3 has 11 residues. Deletions cut 5 bases from V and 10 bases from J, with 12 bases between. CDR3 DNA sequence: TGCAGTGCTTCCTGGGAGAGGGAGCAGTTCTTC. Translating it yields CSASWEREQFF.

This clone was detected only a few times. V and J are TRBV12-5 and TRBJ2-2; no firm D call. Germline V gives CDR1 LGHNT, CDR2 FRNRAP. V shed 1 base and J shed 7 bases, with 10 bases lying between them. The CDR3 is 14 residues long. CDR3 in amino acids: CASGLDIHVGELFF. In DNA form, the CDR3 reads TGTGCTAGTGGTTTGGACATACATGTCGGGGAGCTGTTTTTT.

The chain recombines TRBV30 with TRBJ2-7; D gene unclear. The V and J ends lost 3 bases and 5 bases respectively, with 14 bases between them. Per the germline V gene, CDR1 is GTSNPN and CDR2 is SVGIG (reference sequence). This CDR3 contains 13 residues. The CDR3 loop reads CAWSHKLPHEQYF. The CDR3 bases are TGTGCCTGGAGCCATAAGCTCCCTCACGAGCAGTACTTC.

The J gene is TRBJ1-1, the V gene TRBV7-8; D gene ambiguous. The CDR3 has 14 residues. Germline-derived CDR1 and CDR2 are SGHVS and FQNEAQ. With 3 bases removed from V and 0 bases from J, the gap between germline ends came to 8 bases. CDR3 sequence reads: CASSFVSLNTEAFF. The CDR3 nucleotides are TGTGCCAGCAGCTTTGTGTCTTTGAACACTGAAGCTTTCTTT.

V usage is TRBV10-3 and J usage is TRBJ1-2; 12 bases map to TRBD1. Germline CDR1 is ENHRY and CDR2 is SYGVKD. This CDR3 has 17 amino acids. V lost 5 bases, J lost 6 bases, and 13 bases stayed unmatched. DNA for the CDR3: TGTGCCATCAGTCGGGAAGGGGACAGGGGGCGACTGAATGGCTACACCTTC. It encodes CAISREGDRGRLNGYTF.

The chain joins TRBV7-2 to TRBJ2-3; the match to TRBD2 covers 9 bases. V lost 11 bases, J lost 4 bases, and 10 bases stayed unmatched. The CDR3 totals 14 residues. Germline V gives CDR1 SGHTA, CDR2 FQGNSA. CDR3 nucleotides: TGTGCCGGTAGCGGGAGATATAGAGCAGATACGCAGTATTTT. Translating gives CAGSGRYRADTQYF.

The rearrangement links TRBV19 to TRBJ2-7; D might be TRBD2 (6 bases). Germline V gene sequence: CDR1 LNHDA, CDR2 SQIVND (reference sequence). V lost 6 bases to trimming and J lost 3 bases, with 12 bases between them. This CDR3 is built from 13 residues. DNA of the CDR3: TGTGCCAGTAGGCCCCCGGGACTCTACGAGCAGTACTTC. Translated: CASRPPGLYEQYF.

This chain links TRBV6-1 with TRBJ1-2; 11 nucleotides match TRBD1. The CDR3 totals 15 residues. J lost 4 bases, V lost 1 base, and 2 bases had no gene match. In germline, CDR1 is MNHNS, CDR2 SASEGT. The CDR3 DNA follows: TGTGCCAGCAGTGAAGAGGGACAGGGGGGCTATGGCTACACCTTC. Its protein product is CASSEEGQGGYGYTF.

The table lists this clone with many counts. The CDR3 region has the DNA TGTGCCAGCAGTTCCGACGGGGCACCCCTCCACTTT. Its translation: CASSSDGAPLHF. This chain joins TRBV7-6 and TRBJ1-6; no clear D gene. V was trimmed by 6 bases and J by 11 bases, leaving 11 bases between them. The germline V gene encodes CDR1 SGHVS and CDR2 FNYEAQ. This CDR3 contains 12 residues.

The rearrangement uses TRBV18 and TRBJ2-7; D ambiguous. V lost 2 bases and J 4 bases, leaving 9 bases between the germline ends. This CDR3 region has 13 residues. The germline CDR1 and CDR2 sequences are KGHSH and LQKENI. The CDR3 reads CASSPIRSYEQYF. The CDR3 DNA reads TGTGCCAGCTCACCAATACGGTCGTACGAGCAGTACTTC.

This sequence joins TRBV14 and TRBJ2-2; 7 nucleotides align to TRBD2. The CDR3 has 14 residues. Trimming cost V 7 bases and J 4 bases; bases outside gene matches: 6. Germline CDR1 and CDR2: SGHDN and FVKESK. The CDR3 DNA is TGTGCCAGCAAAGGCGGGAGCCCCACCGGGGAGCTGTTTTTT. This encodes CASKGGSPTGELFF.

The chain uses TRBV7-2 and TRBJ1-2; the match to TRBD1 covers 7 bases. J was trimmed by 5 bases and V by 2 bases; bases with no gene match: 5. Germline CDR1 and CDR2: SGHTA and FQGNSA. This CDR3 comprises 14 residues. Here the CDR3 DNA reads TGTGCCAGCAGCTTACCCCGGACAGGTTATGGCTACACCTTC. Its translation is CASSLPRTGYGYTF.

The genes are TRBV2 and TRBJ1-5; D unresolved. Germline V lookup: CDR1 SNHLY, CDR2 FYNNEI. With 2 bases removed from V and 8 bases from J, the gap between germline ends came to 16 bases. This CDR3 contains 15 residues. As DNA, the CDR3 is TGTGCCAGCAGTGAACTTGGTGGCAACGTGGAGCCCCAGCATTTT. Translation gives CASSELGGNVEPQHF.

This sequence joins TRBV4-1 and TRBJ2-1; possibly TRBD2 for D (6 bases). V lost 5 bases and J 6 bases, leaving 17 bases between the germline ends. This CDR3 is built from 15 residues. Germline V gene sequence: CDR1 MGHRA, CDR2 YSYEKL. CDR3 protein: CASSSRPRGVNEQFF. CDR3 bases: TGCGCCAGCAGCTCTCGCCCCCGCGGGGTCAATGAGCAGTTCTTC.

The chain uses TRBV11-2 and TRBJ2-7; 9 bases line up with TRBD2. Germline CDR1 SGHAT, CDR2 FQNNGV. The CDR3 totals 15 residues. V dropped 5 bases and J dropped 3; count of bases not matched to a gene: 8. CDR3 bases: TGTGCCAGCAGCCCGAGGAGGACTAGCGACTACGAGCAGTACTTC. This codes for CASSPRRTSDYEQYF.

This clone occurred once. V gene TRBV2 combines with J gene TRBJ1-1; D gene ambiguous. The length of the CDR3 is 13 residues. The germline CDR1 and CDR2 sequences are SNHLY and FYNNEI. V dropped 7 bases and J dropped 3 bases, with 12 bases sitting between them. CDR3 sequence (DNA): TGTGCCAGCAAAACCGAGCGGGACACTGAAGCTTTCTTT. This gives the protein CASKTERDTEAFF.